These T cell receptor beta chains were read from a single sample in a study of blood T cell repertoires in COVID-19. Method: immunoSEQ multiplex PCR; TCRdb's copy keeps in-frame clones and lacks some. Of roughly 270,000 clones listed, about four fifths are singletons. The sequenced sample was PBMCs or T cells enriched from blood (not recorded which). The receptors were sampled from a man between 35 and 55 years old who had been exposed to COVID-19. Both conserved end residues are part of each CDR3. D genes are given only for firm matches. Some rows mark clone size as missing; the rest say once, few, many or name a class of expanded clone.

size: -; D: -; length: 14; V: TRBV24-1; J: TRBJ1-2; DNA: TGTGCCACCAGTGATGAGGGCGGGAGCTATGGCTACACCTTC; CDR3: CATSDEGGSYGYTF
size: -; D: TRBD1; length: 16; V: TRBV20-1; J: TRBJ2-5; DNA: TGCAGTGCTAGTGGCGGGGACAGGGGGTACCAAGAGACCCAGTACTTC; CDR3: CSASGGDRGYQETQYF
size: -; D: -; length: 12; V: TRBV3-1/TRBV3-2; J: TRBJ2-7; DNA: TGTGCCAGCAGCCAAGTACGGTGGGAGCAGTACTTC; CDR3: CASSQVRWEQYF
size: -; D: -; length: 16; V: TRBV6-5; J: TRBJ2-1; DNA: TGTGCCAGCAGTTACGGGAGGTCAGGGGGCTACAATGAGCAGTTCTTC; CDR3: CASSYGRSGGYNEQFF
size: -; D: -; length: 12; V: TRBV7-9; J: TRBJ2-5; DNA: TGTGCCAGCAGCCACAGTCAAGAGACCCAGTACTTC; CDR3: CASSHSQETQYF
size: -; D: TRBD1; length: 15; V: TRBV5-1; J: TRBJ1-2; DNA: TGCGCCAGCAGCCAGAGACAGGGTTCCACCTATGGCTACACCTTC; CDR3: CASSQRQGSTYGYTF
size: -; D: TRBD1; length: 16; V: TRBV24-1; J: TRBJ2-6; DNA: TGTGCCACCGGACAGGGGGACGTAATGGGGGCCAACGTCCTGACTTTC; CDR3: CATGQGDVMGANVLTF
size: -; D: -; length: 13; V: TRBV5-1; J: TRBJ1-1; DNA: TGCGCCAGCAGCTTAAATACAAACACTGAAGCTTTCTTT; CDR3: CASSLNTNTEAFF
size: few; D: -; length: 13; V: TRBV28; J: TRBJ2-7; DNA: TGTGCCAGCAGTTCCCCCCAGAACTACGAGCAGTACTTC; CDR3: CASSSPQNYEQYF
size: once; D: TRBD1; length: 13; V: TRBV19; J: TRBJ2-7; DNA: TGTGCCACTTCAGAGGGACAGGGGAACGAGCAGTACTTC; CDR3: CATSEGQGNEQYF
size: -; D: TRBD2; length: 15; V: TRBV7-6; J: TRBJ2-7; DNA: TGTGCCAGCAGCTTAGGACTAGCGGGAGATGACGAGCAGTACTTC; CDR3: CASSLGLAGDDEQYF
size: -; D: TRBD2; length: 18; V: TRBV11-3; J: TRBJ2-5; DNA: TGTGCCAGCAGCCTTACCCCTCCAACTAGCGGCCCCTGGGAGACCCAGTACTTC; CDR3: CASSLTPPTSGPWETQYF
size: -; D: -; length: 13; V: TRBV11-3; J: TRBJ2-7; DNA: TGTGCCAGCAGCCCGAACCCCCTTGAGCGGGCGTACTTC; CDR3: CASSPNPLERAYF
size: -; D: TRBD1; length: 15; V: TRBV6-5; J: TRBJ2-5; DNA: TGTGCCAGCAGTTACGGGACAGGCGGTGTGGAGACCCAGTACTTC; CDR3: CASSYGTGGVETQYF
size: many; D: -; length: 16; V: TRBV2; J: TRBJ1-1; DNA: TGTGCCAGCAGTGAATTGGGGGCGGGGGTGAACACTGAAGCTTTCTTT; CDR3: CASSELGAGVNTEAFF
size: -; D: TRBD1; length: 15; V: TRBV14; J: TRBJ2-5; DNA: TGTGCCAGCAGCCATCTAGGGGGCGAGGTCCCGACCCAGTACTTC; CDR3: CASSHLGGEVPTQYF
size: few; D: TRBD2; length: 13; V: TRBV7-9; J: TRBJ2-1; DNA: TGTGCCAGCAGCGCCATGGAGCGGGAGAATAAGTTCTTC; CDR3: CASSAMERENKFF
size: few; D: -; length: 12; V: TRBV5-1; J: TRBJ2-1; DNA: TGCGCCAGCAGTATATCCGACAATGAGCAGTTCTTC; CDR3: CASSISDNEQFF
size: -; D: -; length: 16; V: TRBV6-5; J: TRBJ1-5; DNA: TGTGCCAGCAGTTACTCGTATGCATATCTAGATCAGCCCCAGCATTTT; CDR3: CASSYSYAYLDQPQHF
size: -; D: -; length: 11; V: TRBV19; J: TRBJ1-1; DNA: TGTGCCAGTAGTATAGACAGTGAAGCTTTCTTT; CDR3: CASSIDSEAFF
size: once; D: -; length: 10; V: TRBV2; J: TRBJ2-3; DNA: TGTGCCCTCACAACAGATACGCAGTATTTT; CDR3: CALTTDTQYF
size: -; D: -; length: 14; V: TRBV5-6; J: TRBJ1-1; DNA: TGTGCCAGCAGCTTGCGGGGACTGGGGACTGAAGCTTTCTTT; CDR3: CASSLRGLGTEAFF